This entry concerns a single TCR beta chain. This clonotype has just a few counts. Its cognate antigen has yet to be identified. Per-base qualities were not stored, and no clone one base away is much larger. The CDR3 runs 14 residues from the cysteine to the phenylalanine. The CDR3 DNA has 42 bases and is translated from base 1. This specimen belongs to a study of blood T cells in healthy people across ages (dated by TCRdb to about 2015). For context, the study as a whole: In model experiments, template switching captured about one uniquely barcoded TCR beta cDNA molecule for every two T cells. To avoid experimental bias, donors of different ages were randomly spread across the sequencing lanes. The study measured age-related changes in TCR beta repertoire diversity using deep sequencing normalized with unique cDNA molecular identifiers. The study analyzed two additional independent replicas of 1 million unique cDNA reads from the same blood draw for two donors, one aged 18 to 30 and one aged 80 or older. The donors were split into four age groups: young (average 16 years), middle-aged (over 35), aged (approximately 60) and long-lived (over 80). On the study overall, not on this receptor specifically: Because the CMV infection status of the donors was unknown, age-related changes in expanded clonotypes may potentially have been confounded. Total diversity estimates from one million sequenced T cells were considered lower bounds and underestimates. Compared with the aged group, more naive CD4+ T cells, fewer expanded clones and increased TCR diversity were shown by the long-lived group, suggesting age selection. Observed TCR beta diversity per million T cells fell roughly linearly with age, and a significant reduction was already apparent by age approximately 41. Conclusive comparison of naive and antigen-experienced compartments was prevented by the profiling of bulk unsorted PBMCs. A strong correlation was found between observed TCR beta diversity and the percentage of naive T cells measured by flow cytometry.

Donors were roughly 40 systemically healthy Caucasian individuals from Russia aged roughly 6 to 90 years. Roughly 10 milliliters of peripheral blood were drawn from each donor into EDTA-treated Vacutainer tubes. PBMCs were isolated by Ficoll-Paque density-gradient centrifugation, with at least 6 million obtained per sample. Trizol reagent was used to extract total RNA from PBMCs, with at least 5.5 micrograms per sample. The percentages of naive CD45RAhigh/CD27high T cells were determined by flow cytometry on a PBMC aliquot from every donor. Library creation used 5' RACE. A second roughly 7 to 12 cycle PCR used a sample-barcoded 5' primer and a J-beta primer mix. A unique molecular identifier was introduced onto each TCR beta cDNA molecule by a template-switch 5' adaptor carrying 12 random nucleotides. At least 2.5 million CDR3-containing paired-end reads were obtained from each sample. First-strand cDNA synthesis was performed from all RNA using the Mint cDNA synthesis kit, with priming by a TRBC-specific oligonucleotide. Following uracil-DNA glycosylase treatment, all cDNA underwent a first 18-cycle PCR with the universal primers M1SS and BC2_uni_R. The original methods were these. Each sample was normalized by randomly selecting 1 million high-quality reads, each carrying a distinct molecular identifier. Reads sharing molecular identifiers were discarded rather than binned into consensus sequences. MiTCR, run with a Q25 quality threshold and the strictest error-elimination algorithm, handled CDR3 identification, clonotype clustering and error correction. A nonparametric unseen species model using Euler transformation provided a lower-bound estimate of total TCR beta diversity. The public sequencing data were trimmed at Q25 with fastp and processed into clonotypes with MiXCR by TCRdb, which kept only in-frame beta chains. Rows with one shared CDR3 protein collapse into an entry with the most common genes and DNA. TCRdb, not the authors, supplied the V and J calls. Here the sample has 1,800,000 or so distinct CDR3 sequences; 35% to 50% occur a single time. The ten largest account for 20% to 25% of the sample.

The chain is made from TRBV21-1 and TRBJ1-5; the table names TRBD1, a call not compared with the DNA. TRBV21-1 represents a pseudogene. This clonotype originated in a human donor in good health. The sample taken for sequencing was blood. The CDR3 sequence is CASSKNPTQGTQHF. The bases read TGTGCCAGCAGCAAAAACCCTACCCAGGGGACCCAGCATTTT.